A single sample is the source of the 11 T cell receptor beta chains below, sequenced in a study of T cell repertoires in cytomegalovirus infection. TCRdb itself ran the reads through MiXCR, one entry per CDR3 protein. This table has roughly 630,000 distinct CDR3 sequences, roughly a quarter appearing once. Material: CD8+ T cells from PBMCs. These receptors were collected from a human donor in good health (CMV status not recorded). Some clones in this sample may be carry-over from other donors' samples.

This clonotype was counted at least ten times. The rearrangement uses TRBV20-1 and TRBJ1-6, with 7 bases identical to TRBD1. Germline V gene sequence: CDR1 DFQATT, CDR2 SNEGSKA (reference sequence). The CDR3 runs to 18 residues. The ends lost 0 bases at V and 0 bases at J; junction bases unmatched: 8. The CDR3 DNA follows: TGCAGTGCTAGAGAAACAGGGGAGAAAGGCTCCTATAATTCACCCCTCCACTTT. Protein: CSARETGEKGSYNSPLHF.

The chain uses TRBV28 and TRBJ2-2; D ambiguous. The CDR3 runs to 17 residues. CDR1 is MDHEN, CDR2 SYDVKM, per germline. V shed 7 bases and J shed 0 bases, with 18 bases lying between them. Written as DNA, the CDR3 is TGTGCCAGCAATCCCGTACTCAGGTATCCGAACACCGGGGAGCTGTTTTTT. Translated: CASNPVLRYPNTGELFF.

J is TRBJ2-7 and V is TRBV28, with 7 positions matching TRBD1. This CDR3 is 14 amino acids long. The V gene end was trimmed by 6 bases and the J gene end by 0 bases; junction bases not matched to a gene: 5. Germline loops: CDR1 MDHEN, CDR2 SYDVKM. CDR3 bases: TGTGCCAGCAGGTTGAGACAGGGCTCCTACGAGCAGTACGTC. Translating gives CASRLRQGSYEQYV.

This clonotype has more than one count but fewer than ten. The chain recombines TRBV6-6 with TRBJ1-2, with 7 bases lining up with TRBD1. From germline, CDR1 is MNHNY and CDR2 SVGAGI (reference sequence). The CDR3 runs 12 residues. V lost 6 bases and J lost 14; bases outside the gene matches: 12. The CDR3 region is CASSSGTVVTTF. The CDR3 nucleotides are TGTGCCAGCAGCTCCGGGACAGTGGTGACTACCTTC.

V and J are TRBV6-1 and TRBJ1-2; D is uncertain. Germline assignment: CDR1 MNHNS and CDR2 SASEGT. The length of the CDR3 is 14 residues. V lost 2 bases and J 7 bases, leaving 14 bases between the germline ends. The CDR3 sequence: CASSESLGDGGYTF. The CDR3 DNA sequence: TGTGCCAGCAGTGAATCTCTCGGGGATGGTGGCTACACCTTC.

The genes are TRBV10-1 and TRBJ2-2; 9 bases agree with TRBD2. The CDR3 contains 15 residues. From germline, CDR1 is WNHNN and CDR2 SYGVQD (reference sequence). The V gene end was trimmed by 2 bases and the J gene end by 6 bases; junction bases not matched to a gene: 4. CDR3 in amino acids: CASSEKRGAAGELFF. The CDR3 nucleotides are TGCGCCAGCAGTGAGAAGCGGGGGGCCGCCGGGGAGCTGTTTTTT.

The chain carries TRBV5-1 and TRBJ2-1; 7 nucleotides match TRBD1. The CDR3 has 15 amino acids. V lost 4 bases and J lost 4; bases outside the gene matches: 8. Germline values: CDR1 SGHRS, CDR2 YFSETQ. DNA of the CDR3: TGCGCCAGCAGCGTCCGGGACAGAACTTACAATGAGCAGTTCTTC. The encoded protein is CASSVRDRTYNEQFF.

V gene TRBV6-2 or TRBV6-3 combines with J gene TRBJ2-5; 8 bases are a match to TRBD1. The trim removed 2 bases at V and 5 bases at J, leaving 10 bases unmatched. The CDR3 loop spans 16 amino acids. Germline V gene lookup returns CDR1 MNHEY and CDR2 SVGEGT. In nucleotides, the CDR3 is TGTGCCAGCAGTTACGAGGTGGCAGGGGGCAGGGAGACCCAGTACTTC. It specifies CASSYEVAGGRETQYF.

This clonotype came up a few times. This chain links TRBV28 with TRBJ2-1, with 7 bases lining up with TRBD1. CDR1 and CDR2 (germline): MDHEN, SYDVKM. The CDR3 length is 17 residues. V lost 2 bases, J lost 4 bases, and 11 bases stayed unmatched. The CDR3 is CASSLLAGTAIYNEQFF. The CDR3 region has the DNA TGTGCCAGCAGTTTACTAGCCGGGACAGCTATATACAATGAGCAGTTCTTC.

Worth noting for this clonotype: With a much larger clone just one base away, this may be a read error. The gene calls are TRBV7-8 and TRBJ2-3; TRBD2 matches 7 bases. Unmatched junction bases numbered 15, after V lost 6 bases and J lost 6 bases. The CDR3 has 16 amino acids. CDR1 SGHVS and CDR2 FQNEAQ come from the germline V gene. The CDR3 is CASRPGWTRSSDTQYF. The CDR3 region has the DNA TGTGCCAGCAGACCAGGGTGGACTAGATCTTCCGATACGCAGTATTTT.

This clonotype was counted at least ten times. The J gene is TRBJ2-1, the V gene TRBV28; D remains ambiguous. Trimming removed 3 bases from V and 10 bases from J, with 25 bases in between. The germline gives CDR1 MDHEN, CDR2 SYDVKM. CDR3 length: 17 residues. CDR3 nucleotides: TGTGCCAGCAGTTTTTGGCTTTCGGGTTTAGTGTTATTCGAGCAGTTCTTC. It is translated as CASSFWLSGLVLFEQFF.